This TCR beta chain derives from a study of T cell responses to AZD1222 COVID-19 vaccine (dated by TCRdb to about 2021). With respect to the entire study: Because spike-specific TCR depth and breadth did not differ between the two schedules, AZD1222 recipients who got a second dose at roughly 4 weeks were pooled with those who got a second dose at roughly 12 weeks. Trial participants were enrolled by age into 18-55, 56-69 and 70-plus year subgroups, with around 150, 28 and 57 TCR-sequenced participants respectively. TCR sequencing covered 233 trial participants: around 210 given two doses of AZD1222 and 26 given two doses of MenACWY control vaccine. General findings and caveats noted by the study authors: Spike-specific TCR breadth and depth rose significantly after two AZD1222 doses compared with day 0 and with MenACWY recipients. Epitopes outside the regions mutated in the B.1.351 and B.1.1.7 variants were reportedly recognized by nearly half of the unique spike-specific TCRs. Conclusions about previously exposed vaccinees were limited because only 5 or 6 AZD1222 recipients were SARS-CoV-2 seropositive at baseline. Because no day 14 peak-response samples were available, repertoires were characterized only after the peak T cell response. Participants were mostly white British and included more females than males, and it was suggested by the authors that clonal diversity may have been underestimated. CD4 TCRs associated with the vaccine covered the entire spike protein, and the dominant responses were in regions 160-218 and 743-854. The 56-69-year group was small, and its depth increase did not reach significance, likely because of low power.

Looking up the germline V gene yields CDR1 SGHTA and CDR2 FQGTGA. The CDR3 contains 15 residues, cysteine and phenylalanine counted. Only the CDR3 DNA stays, 45 bases, in frame from base 1. V loses 5 bases at its end and J loses 1 base; junction bases beyond the gene matches: 7. What this sample's time point label stands for: baseline before first vaccination. Vaccinee samples came from UK trials COV001 and COV002, including a single-blind randomized controlled phase 2/3 trial of AZD1222 (ChAdOx1 nCoV-19) in healthy adults. Trial participant PBMC samples were collected at day 0 and day 28 after the second dose for TCRbeta chain sequencing. Notes on this clone: Its specific antigen is unknown. No qualities accompany the bases; no much larger clone lies one base away.

The CDR3 regions of human TCRbeta chains were analyzed by immunosequencing. The authors' pipeline ran thus. Repertoire TCRs were matched against a reference library of SARS-CoV-2-specific TCRs generated with the MIRA antigen-specificity platform. Breadth meant the fraction of unique TCRs that were SARS-CoV-2-associated, whereas depth meant the fraction of total T cells that were SARS-CoV-2-associated. Using the MIRA data, each spike-specific TCR was assigned both to the spike region to which the TCR was reactive and to a CD4 or CD8 class. Log10-transformed breadth and depth values were compared by one-way ANOVA with Sidak's multiple comparisons tests. Not all clones reach the TCRdb copy of this immuneACCESS table, which keeps in-frame sequences only. Checked studies attribute under half of the gap to unresolved V genes and leave the rest unexplained. V and J calls and clone size are those listed in that table; D and trimming were worked out from the DNA. The sample includes about 140,000 clones, with about 91% observed a single time. Roughly 2.2% of the sample comes from the top ten.

The V and J genes are TRBV7-3 and TRBJ2-5; TRBD2 aligns with 7 central bases. This TCR was sampled from an adult in good health. The sequences come from peripheral blood, collected on day 0 of AZD1222 vaccination. The CDR3 in this case is CASSPLGGGQETQYF. The DNA sequence is as follows: TGTGCCAGCAGCCCTTTGGGCGGGGGCCAAGAGACCCAGTACTTC.